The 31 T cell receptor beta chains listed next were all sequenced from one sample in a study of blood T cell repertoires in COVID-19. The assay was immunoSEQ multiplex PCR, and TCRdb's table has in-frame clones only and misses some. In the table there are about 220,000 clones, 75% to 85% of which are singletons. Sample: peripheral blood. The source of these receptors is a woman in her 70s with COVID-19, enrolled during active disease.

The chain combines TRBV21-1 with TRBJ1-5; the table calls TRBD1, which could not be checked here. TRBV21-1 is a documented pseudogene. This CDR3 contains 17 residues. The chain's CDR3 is CASSKWNRGLSGQPQHF. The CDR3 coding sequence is TGTGCCAGCAGCAAATGGAACAGGGGGCTATCAGGACAGCCCCAGCATTTT.

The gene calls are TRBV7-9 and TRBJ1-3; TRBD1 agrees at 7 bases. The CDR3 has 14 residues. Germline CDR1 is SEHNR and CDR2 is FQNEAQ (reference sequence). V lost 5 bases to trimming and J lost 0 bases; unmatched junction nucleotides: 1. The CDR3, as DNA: TGTGCCAGCAGCCCAGGGGGCTCTGGAAACACCATATATTTT. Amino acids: CASSPGGSGNTIYF.

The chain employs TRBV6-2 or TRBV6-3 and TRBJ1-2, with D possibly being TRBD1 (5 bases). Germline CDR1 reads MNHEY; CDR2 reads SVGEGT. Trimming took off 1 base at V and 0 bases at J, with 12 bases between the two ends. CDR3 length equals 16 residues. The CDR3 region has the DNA TGTGCCAGCAGTTACTTCCCCAGGGATCCTAACTATGGCTACACCTTC. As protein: CASSYFPRDPNYGYTF.

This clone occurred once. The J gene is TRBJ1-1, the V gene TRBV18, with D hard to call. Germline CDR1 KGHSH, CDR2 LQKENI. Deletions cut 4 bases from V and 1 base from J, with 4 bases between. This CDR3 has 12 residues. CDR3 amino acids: CASSLKNTEAFF. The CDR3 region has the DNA TGTGCCAGCTCACTAAAGAACACTGAAGCTTTCTTT.

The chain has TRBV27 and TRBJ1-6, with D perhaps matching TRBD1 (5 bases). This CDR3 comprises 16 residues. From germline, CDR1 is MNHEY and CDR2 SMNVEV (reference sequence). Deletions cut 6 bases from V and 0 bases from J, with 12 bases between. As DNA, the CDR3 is TGTGCCAGCAGCGACGGGGGTAGCTCCTATAATTCACCCCTCCACTTT. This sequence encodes CASSDGGSSYNSPLHF.

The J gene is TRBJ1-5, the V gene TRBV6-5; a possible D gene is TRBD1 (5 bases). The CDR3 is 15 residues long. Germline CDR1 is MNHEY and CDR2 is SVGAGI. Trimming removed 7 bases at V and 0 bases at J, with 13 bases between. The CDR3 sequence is CASKAWGNSNQPQHF. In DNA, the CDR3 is TGTGCCAGCAAGGCGTGGGGCAATAGCAATCAGCCCCAGCATTTT.

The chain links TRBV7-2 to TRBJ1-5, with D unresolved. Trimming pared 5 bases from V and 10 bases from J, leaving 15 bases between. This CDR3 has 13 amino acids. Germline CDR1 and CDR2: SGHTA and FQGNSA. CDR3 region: CASSPRRDLPQHF. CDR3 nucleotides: TGTGCCAGCAGCCCCAGGAGGGATCTACCCCAGCATTTT. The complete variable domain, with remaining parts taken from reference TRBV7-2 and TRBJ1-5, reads GAGVSQSPSNKVTEKGKDVELRCDPISGHTALYWYRQSLGQGLEFLIYFQGNSAPDKSGLPSDRFSAERTGGSVSTLTIQRTQQEDSAVYLCASSPRRDLPQHFGDGTRLSIL.

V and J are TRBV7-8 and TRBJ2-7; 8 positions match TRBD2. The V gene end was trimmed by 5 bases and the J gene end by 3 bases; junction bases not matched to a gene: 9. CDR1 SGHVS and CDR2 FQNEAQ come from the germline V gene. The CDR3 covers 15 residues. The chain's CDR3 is CASSLQTSVDYEQYF. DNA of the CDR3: TGTGCCAGCAGCCTCCAGACTAGCGTAGACTACGAGCAGTACTTC.

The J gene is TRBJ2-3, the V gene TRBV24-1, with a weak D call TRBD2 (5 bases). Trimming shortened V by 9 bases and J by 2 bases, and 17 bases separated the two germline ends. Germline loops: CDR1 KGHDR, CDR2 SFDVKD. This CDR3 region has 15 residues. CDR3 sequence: CATRPGGGPTDTQYF. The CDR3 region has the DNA TGTGCCACCCGTCCGGGCGGAGGACCCACAGATACGCAGTATTTT.

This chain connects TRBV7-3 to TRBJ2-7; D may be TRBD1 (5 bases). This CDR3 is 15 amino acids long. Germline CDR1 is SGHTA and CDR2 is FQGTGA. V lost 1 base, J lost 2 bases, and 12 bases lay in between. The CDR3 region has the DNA TGTGCCAGCAGCTTAAGGGCAGGGCAGGCCTACGAGCAGTACTTC. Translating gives CASSLRAGQAYEQYF.

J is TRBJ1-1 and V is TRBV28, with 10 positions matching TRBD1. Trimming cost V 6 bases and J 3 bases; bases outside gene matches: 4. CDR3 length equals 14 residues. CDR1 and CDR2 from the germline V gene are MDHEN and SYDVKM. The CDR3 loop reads CASRTGGAYTEAFF. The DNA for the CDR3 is TGTGCCAGCAGGACAGGGGGCGCGTACACTGAAGCTTTCTTT.

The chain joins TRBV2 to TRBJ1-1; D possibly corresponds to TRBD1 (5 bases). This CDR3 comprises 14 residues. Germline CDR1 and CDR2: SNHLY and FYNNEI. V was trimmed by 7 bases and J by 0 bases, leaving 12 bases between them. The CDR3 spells CASTSGGLNTEAFF. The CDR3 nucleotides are TGTGCCAGCACCTCGGGGGGTCTGAACACTGAAGCTTTCTTT. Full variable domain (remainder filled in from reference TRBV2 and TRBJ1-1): EPEVTQTPSHQVTQMGQEVILRCVPISNHLYFYWYRQILGQKVEFLVSFYNNEISEKSEIFDDQFSVERPDGSNFTLKIRSTKLEDSAMYFCASTSGGLNTEAFFGQGTRLTVV.

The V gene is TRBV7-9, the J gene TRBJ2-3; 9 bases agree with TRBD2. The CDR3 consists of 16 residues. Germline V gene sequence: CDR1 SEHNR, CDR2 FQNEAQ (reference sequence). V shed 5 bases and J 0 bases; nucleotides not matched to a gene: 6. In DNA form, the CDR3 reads TGTGCCAGCAGCACAACTAGCGGGTCTAGCACAGATACGCAGTATTTT. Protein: CASSTTSGSSTDTQYF.

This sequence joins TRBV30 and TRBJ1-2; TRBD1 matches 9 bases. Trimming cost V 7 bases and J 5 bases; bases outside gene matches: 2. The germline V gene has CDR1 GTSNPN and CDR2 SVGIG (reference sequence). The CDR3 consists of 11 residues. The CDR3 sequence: CASGQGYGYTF. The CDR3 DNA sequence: TGTGCCTCGGGACAGGGATATGGCTACACCTTC.

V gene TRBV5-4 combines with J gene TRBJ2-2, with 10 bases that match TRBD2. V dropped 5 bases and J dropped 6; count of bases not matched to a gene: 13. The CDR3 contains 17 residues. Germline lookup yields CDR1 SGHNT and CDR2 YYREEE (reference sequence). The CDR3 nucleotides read TGTGCCAGCAGTTCCGGCGTAGCGGGAGGCCGCCCCGGGGAGCTGTTTTTT. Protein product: CASSSGVAGGRPGELFF.

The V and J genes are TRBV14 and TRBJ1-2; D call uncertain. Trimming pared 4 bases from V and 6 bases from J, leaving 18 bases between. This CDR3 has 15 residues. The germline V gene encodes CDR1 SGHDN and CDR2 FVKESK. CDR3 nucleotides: TGTGCCAGCAGCCGCTTGGAGGATTTGGTCGATGGCTACACCTTC. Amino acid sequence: CASSRLEDLVDGYTF.

CDR3: CASSSGQGPFYGYTF. The CDR3 nucleotides are TGTGCCAGCAGTTCTGGACAGGGGCCGTTCTATGGCTACACCTTC. V gene TRBV27 combines with J gene TRBJ1-2, with 9 nucleotides matching TRBD1. The CDR3 consists of 15 residues. Trimming cost V 4 bases and J 4 bases; bases outside gene matches: 7. Per germline, CDR1 MNHEY and CDR2 SMNVEV (reference sequence).

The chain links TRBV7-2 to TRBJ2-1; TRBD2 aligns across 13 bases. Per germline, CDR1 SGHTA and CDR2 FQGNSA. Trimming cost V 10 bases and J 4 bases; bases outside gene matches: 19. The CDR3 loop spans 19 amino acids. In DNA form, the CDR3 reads TGTGCCACTAAAGGTAGGACTAGCGGGAGATCAGATGCGTACAATGAGCAGTTCTTC. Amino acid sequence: CATKGRTSGRSDAYNEQFF. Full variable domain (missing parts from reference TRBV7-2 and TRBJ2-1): GAGVSQSPSNKVTEKGKDVELRCDPISGHTALYWYRQSLGQGLEFLIYFQGNSAPDKSGLPSDRFSAERTGGSVSTLTIQRTQQEDSAVYLCATKGRTSGRSDAYNEQFFGPGTRLTVL.

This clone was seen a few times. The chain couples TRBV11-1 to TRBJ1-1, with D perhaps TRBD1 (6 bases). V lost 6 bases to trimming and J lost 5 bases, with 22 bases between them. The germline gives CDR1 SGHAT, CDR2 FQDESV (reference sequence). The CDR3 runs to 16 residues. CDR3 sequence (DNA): TGTGCCAGCAGACCACAGGGTTCAGGAATGGGGACTGAAGCTTTCTTT. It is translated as CASRPQGSGMGTEAFF.

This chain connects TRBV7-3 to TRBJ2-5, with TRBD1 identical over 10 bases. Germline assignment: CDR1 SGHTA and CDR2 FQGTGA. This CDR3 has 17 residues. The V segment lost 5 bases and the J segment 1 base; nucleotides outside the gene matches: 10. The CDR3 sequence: CASSPSGTGVPQETQYF. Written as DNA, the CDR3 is TGTGCCAGCAGCCCTTCTGGGACAGGGGTCCCCCAAGAGACCCAGTACTTC.

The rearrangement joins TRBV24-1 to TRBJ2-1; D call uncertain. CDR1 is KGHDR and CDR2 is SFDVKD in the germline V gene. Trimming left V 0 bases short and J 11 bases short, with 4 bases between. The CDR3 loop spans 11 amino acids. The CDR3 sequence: CATSDLWQQFF. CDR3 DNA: TGTGCCACCAGTGATTTGTGGCAGCAGTTCTTC.

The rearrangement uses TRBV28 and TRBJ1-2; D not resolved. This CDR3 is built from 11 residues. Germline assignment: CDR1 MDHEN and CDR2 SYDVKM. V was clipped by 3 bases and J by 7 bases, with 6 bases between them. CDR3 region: CASSLGGGYTF. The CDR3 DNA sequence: TGTGCCAGCAGTTTGGGAGGTGGCTACACCTTC.

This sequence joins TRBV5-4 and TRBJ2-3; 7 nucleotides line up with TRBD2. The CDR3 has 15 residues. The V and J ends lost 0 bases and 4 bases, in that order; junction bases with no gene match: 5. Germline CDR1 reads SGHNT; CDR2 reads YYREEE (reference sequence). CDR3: CASSLVRSGADTQYF. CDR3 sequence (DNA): TGTGCCAGCAGCTTGGTAAGAAGCGGGGCAGATACGCAGTATTTT.

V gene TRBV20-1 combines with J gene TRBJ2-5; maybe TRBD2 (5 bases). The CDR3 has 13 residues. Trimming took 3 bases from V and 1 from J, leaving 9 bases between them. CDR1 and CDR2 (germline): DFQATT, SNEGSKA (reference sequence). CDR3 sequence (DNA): TGCAGTGCTAGTCCCAGCGGCCAAGAGACCCAGTACTTC. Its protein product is CSASPSGQETQYF.

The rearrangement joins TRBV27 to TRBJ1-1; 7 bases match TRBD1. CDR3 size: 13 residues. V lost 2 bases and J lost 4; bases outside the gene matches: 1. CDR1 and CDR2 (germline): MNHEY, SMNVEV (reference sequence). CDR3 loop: CASSLAGGTEAFF. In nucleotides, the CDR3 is TGTGCCAGCAGTTTAGCAGGGGGCACTGAAGCTTTCTTT.

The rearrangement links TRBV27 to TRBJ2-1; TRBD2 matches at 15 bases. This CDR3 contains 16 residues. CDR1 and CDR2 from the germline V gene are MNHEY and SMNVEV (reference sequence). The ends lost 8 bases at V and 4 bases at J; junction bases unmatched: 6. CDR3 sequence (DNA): TGTGCCAGCTCCGGACTAGCGGGAGGGCCGTACAATGAGCAGTTCTTC. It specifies CASSGLAGGPYNEQFF.

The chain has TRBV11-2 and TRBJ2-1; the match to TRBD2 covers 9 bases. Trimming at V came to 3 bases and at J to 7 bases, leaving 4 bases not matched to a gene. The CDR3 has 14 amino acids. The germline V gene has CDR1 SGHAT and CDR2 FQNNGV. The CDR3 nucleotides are TGTGCCAGCAGCTTTGCGGGAGGGTTTAATGAGCAGTTCTTC. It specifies CASSFAGGFNEQFF. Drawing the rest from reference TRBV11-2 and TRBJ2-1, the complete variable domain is EAGVAQSPRYKIIEKRQSVAFWCNPISGHATLYWYQQILGQGPKLLIQFQNNGVVDDSQLPKDRFSAERLKGVDSTLKIQPAKLEDSAVYLCASSFAGGFNEQFFGPGTRLTVL.

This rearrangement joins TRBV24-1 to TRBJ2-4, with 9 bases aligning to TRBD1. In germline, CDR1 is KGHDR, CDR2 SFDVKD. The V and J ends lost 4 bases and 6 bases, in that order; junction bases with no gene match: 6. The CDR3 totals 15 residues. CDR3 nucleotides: TGTGCCACCAGTGACCAACGGACAGGGGCAAACATTCAGTACTTC. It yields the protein CATSDQRTGANIQYF.

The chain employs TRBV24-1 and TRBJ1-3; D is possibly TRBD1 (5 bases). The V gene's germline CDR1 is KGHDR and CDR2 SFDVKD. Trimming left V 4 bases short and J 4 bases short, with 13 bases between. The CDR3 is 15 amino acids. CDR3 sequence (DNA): TGTGCCACCAGTGAGTCGGGGGGTTCAGGAAACACCATATATTTT. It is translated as CATSESGGSGNTIYF.

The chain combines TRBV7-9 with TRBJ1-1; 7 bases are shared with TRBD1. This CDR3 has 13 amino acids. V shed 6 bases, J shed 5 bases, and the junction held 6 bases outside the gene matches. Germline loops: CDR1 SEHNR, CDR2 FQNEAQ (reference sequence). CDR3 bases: TGTGCCAGCAGATGGGACAGCGGGACTGAAGCTTTCTTT. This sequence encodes CASRWDSGTEAFF.

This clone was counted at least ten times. This chain's CDR3 is CASSLTHSDTQYF. The CDR3 DNA sequence: TGTGCCAGCAGCCTGACTCACTCAGATACGCAGTATTTT. The chain couples TRBV7-2 to TRBJ2-3; D gene unclear. CDR1 and CDR2 from the germline V gene are SGHTA and FQGNSA. With 5 bases removed from V and 4 bases from J, the gap between germline ends came to 10 bases. CDR3 length: 13 residues.